The clone carrying this T cell receptor beta chain has only one observation. The PCR was carried out with 60 Vbeta primers and 13 Jbeta primers. Sequencing was performed with immunoSEQ multiplex PCR; in TCRdb, only in-frame clones are kept and a portion is missing. The data contain roughly 140,000 clones, around 84% of them singletons. The sample is drawn from a study of cytomegalovirus exposure and HLA in healthy donors. The source material was PBMCs. The receptor was derived from a man in his forties or fifties in good health and CMV-seropositive.

The CDR3 DNA reads as TGTGCCAGCAGTTACCAGGGTAGCACCTACAATGAGCAGTTCTTC. Protein product: CASSYQGSTYNEQFF. The chain combines TRBV6-5 with TRBJ2-1; a possible D gene is TRBD1 (5 bases). Trimming shortened V by 2 bases and J by 2 bases, and 10 bases separated the two germline ends. The CDR3 is made up of 15 amino acids. Germline-derived CDR1 and CDR2 are MNHEY and SVGAGI.